The 27 T cell receptor beta chains presented below share a single source sample, sequenced in a study. One entry per CDR3 protein, called by TCRdb with MiXCR from the 5' RACE reads. The sample shows about 46,000 distinct CDR3 sequences, 25% to 30% of them seen only once. Sample: naive CD4+ T cells sorted from blood. Subset indicated: naive CD4+ T cells, CD4+CD45RA+CD25-. These receptors were obtained from a female donor with breast cancer.

Many counts were recorded for this clonotype. The rearrangement joins TRBV5-1 to TRBJ1-1; D possibly corresponds to TRBD1 (5 bases). Germline-derived CDR1 and CDR2 are SGHRS and YFSETQ. There are 13 residues in the CDR3. V lost 0 bases to trimming and J lost 5 bases, with 8 bases between them. This chain's CDR3 is CASSLVEGTEAFF. CDR3 DNA: TGCGCCAGCAGCTTGGTAGAGGGGACTGAAGCTTTCTTT. The whole variable domain, filled in from reference TRBV5-1 and TRBJ1-1, reads KAGVTQTPRYLIKTRGQQVTLSCSPISGHRSVSWYQQTPGQGLQFLFEYFSETQRNKGNFPGRFSGRQFSNSRSEMNVSTLELGDSALYLCASSLVEGTEAFFGQGTRLTVV.

The V gene is TRBV7-2, the J gene TRBJ2-1, with 11 bases that match TRBD2. Germline values: CDR1 SGHTA, CDR2 FQGNSA. CDR3 length: 18 residues. The trim removed 4 bases at V and 4 bases at J, leaving 12 bases unmatched. The CDR3 protein is CASSSPRASGRSYNEQFF. The CDR3 coding sequence is TGTGCCAGCAGCTCACCCCGGGCTAGCGGGAGGTCTTACAATGAGCAGTTCTTC. The full variable domain, in which reference TRBV7-2 and TRBJ2-1 provide the parts outside the CDR3, is GAGVSQSPSNKVTEKGKDVELRCDPISGHTALYWYRQSLGQGLEFLIYFQGNSAPDKSGLPSDRFSAERTGGSVSTLTIQRTQQEDSAVYLCASSSPRASGRSYNEQFFGPGTRLTVL.

This clonotype was found a few times. The CDR3 sequence is CASSSRDSVPPYGYTF. The CDR3 coding sequence is TGTGCCAGCAGCTCCCGGGACAGCGTCCCCCCTTATGGCTACACCTTC. This chain connects TRBV6-5 to TRBJ1-2; 7 bases match TRBD1. V shed 6 bases, J shed 5 bases, and the junction held 15 bases outside the gene matches. Per the germline V gene, CDR1 is MNHEY and CDR2 is SVGAGI. The CDR3 is made up of 16 amino acids.

This clonotype was detected a few times. This chain joins TRBV28 and TRBJ2-5, with 8 bases that match TRBD2. V dropped 5 bases and J dropped 2; count of bases not matched to a gene: 7. The CDR3 contains 15 residues. Germline CDR1 and CDR2: MDHEN and SYDVKM. In DNA form, the CDR3 reads TGTGCCAGCAGTGGTCCTAGCGGGCGACAAGAGACCCAGTACTTC. Translating it yields CASSGPSGRQETQYF.

This rearrangement joins TRBV5-1 to TRBJ2-3; maybe TRBD2 (6 bases). The ends were cut back, 0 bases at V and 4 bases at J, with 12 bases in the middle. Germline V gene data show CDR1 as SGHRS and CDR2 as YFSETQ. There are 15 residues in the CDR3. DNA for the CDR3: TGCGCCAGCAGCTTGGACGGGAGTGGGGCAGATACGCAGTATTTT. Protein product: CASSLDGSGADTQYF.

This clonotype was counted only a few times. DNA of the CDR3: TGTGCCAGCAGCACGACAGGGGGCAACACTGAAGCTTTCTTT. Translated: CASSTTGGNTEAFF. This chain connects TRBV6-2 or TRBV6-3 to TRBJ1-1; 10 positions match TRBD1. The germline CDR1 and CDR2 sequences are MNHEY and SVGEGT. With 6 bases clipped from V and 2 bases from J, the junction kept 3 bases outside the gene matches. CDR3 length equals 14 residues.

This clonotype appeared a few times. J is TRBJ1-2 and V is TRBV4-2, with TRBD1 matching over 12 bases. The J segment lost 5 bases and the V segment lost 0 bases, leaving 4 bases of the junction unmatched. The CDR3 length is 16 residues. Germline V gene lookup returns CDR1 LGHNA and CDR2 YNFKEQ. The CDR3 DNA sequence: TGTGCCAGCAGCCAAGATGGGGGACAGGGGGCGTATGGCTACACCTTC. Its translation is CASSQDGGQGAYGYTF.

The sample holds many counts of this clonotype. The rearrangement links TRBV6-1 to TRBJ1-2, with 7 bases identical to TRBD1. Germline V lookup: CDR1 MNHNS, CDR2 SASEGT. CDR3 length: 13 residues. V gave up 2 bases and J gave up 7 bases; unmatched junction bases: 4. CDR3 amino acids: CASSEQQGSGYTF. The DNA of the CDR3 is TGTGCCAGCAGTGAACAACAGGGGTCTGGCTACACCTTC.

In this sample, this clonotype turned up a few times. V is TRBV7-9 and J is TRBJ2-6; D unresolved. Between the trimmed V and J ends, which lost 5 bases and 3 bases, there was a span of 14 bases. Germline CDR1 SEHNR, CDR2 FQNEAQ (reference sequence). The CDR3 consists of 16 residues. DNA of the CDR3: TGTGCCAGCAGCCCTGTACGTAGTGGTGGGGCCAACGTCCTGACTTTC. Its protein product is CASSPVRSGGANVLTF.

V and J are TRBV7-8 and TRBJ1-2; D remains unclear. V shed 5 bases and J shed 4 bases, with 11 bases lying between them. CDR3 length equals 13 residues. In germline, CDR1 is SGHVS, CDR2 FQNEAQ. The CDR3 DNA is TGTGCCAGCAGCATGGAGGAACTCTATGGCTACACCTTC. This codes for CASSMEELYGYTF.

The genes are TRBV7-3 and TRBJ1-5; 8 bases map to TRBD1. Germline V gene data show CDR1 as SGHTA and CDR2 as FQGTGA. The V and J ends lost 4 bases and 6 bases, in that order; junction bases with no gene match: 11. This CDR3 comprises 16 residues. The CDR3 is CASSCRDRLNCQPQHF. The CDR3 coding sequence is TGTGCCAGCAGCTGCCGGGACAGGTTGAATTGTCAGCCCCAGCATTTT.

The gene calls are TRBV6-6 and TRBJ1-5; possible D gene TRBD1, 6 bases. The CDR3 is 13 amino acids. Germline CDR1 is MNHNY and CDR2 is SVGAGI (reference sequence). V was clipped by 7 bases and J by 6 bases, with 13 bases between them. This CDR3 is CASTDQGSQPQHF. The CDR3 DNA reads as TGTGCCAGCACCGACCAGGGGTCTCAGCCCCAGCATTTT.

This clonotype ranks as medium-sized. This rearrangement joins TRBV3-1 to TRBJ1-1; a weak D match, TRBD1 (6 bases). V lost 4 bases to trimming and J lost 2 bases, with 11 bases between them. The CDR3 totals 14 residues. Germline V lookup: CDR1 LGHDT, CDR2 YNNKEL (reference sequence). CDR3 sequence reads: CASSRRTENTEAFF. The CDR3 nucleotides are TGTGCCAGCAGCCGTCGGACAGAAAACACTGAAGCTTTCTTT.

This clonotype was counted between two and nine times. A junction end diverges from the germline sequence, so it may reflect a read error. The chain couples TRBV4-2 to TRBJ2-1; D might be TRBD2 (5 bases). The CDR3 is 12 amino acids. CDR1 is LGHNA, CDR2 YNFKEQ, per germline. In nucleotides, the CDR3 is TGTGCCAGCAGCCAAGACGGGAATGGGCAGTTCTTC. The encoded protein is CASSQDGNGQFF.

This rearrangement joins TRBV6-2 or TRBV6-3 to TRBJ2-1; perhaps TRBD1 as D (6 bases). The germline CDR1 and CDR2 sequences are MNHEY and SVGEGT. The CDR3 is 14 amino acids. V was pared by 0 bases and J by 9 bases, with 12 bases between. CDR3 sequence: CASSYSGTSSEQFF. Written as DNA, the CDR3 is TGTGCCAGCAGTTACTCGGGGACATCAAGTGAGCAGTTCTTC.

CDR3 region: CASSLVHHGQGKQYF. The CDR3 bases are TGTGCCAGCAGCTTAGTTCACCATGGACAGGGGAAGCAGTACTTC. The chain couples TRBV7-2 to TRBJ2-7; 9 positions match TRBD1. The CDR3 loop spans 15 amino acids. The germline V gene has CDR1 SGHTA and CDR2 FQGNSA. J gave up 8 bases and V 1 base, and 9 bases lay outside the gene matches.

This clonotype has a handful of counts. This chain uses TRBV5-5 with TRBJ1-4, with D possibly matching TRBD1 (6 bases). Trimming left V 5 bases short and J 2 bases short, with 25 bases between. The CDR3 covers 19 residues. CDR1 and CDR2 from the germline V gene are SGHKS and YYEKEE (reference sequence). CDR3 protein: CASRRGRDIERDTNEKLFF. The CDR3 DNA is TGTGCCAGCAGACGTGGGAGGGACATCGAGAGGGATACTAATGAAAAACTGTTTTTT.

The count of this clonotype is one. J is TRBJ2-1 and V is TRBV18; 10 bases are shared with TRBD2. Germline trimming cut 0 bases from V and 10 bases from J; bases unmatched to any gene: 3. Germline V CDR1 and CDR2: KGHSH, LQKENI. The CDR3 extends over 14 amino acids. This CDR3 reads CASSPPLAGFEQFF. DNA for the CDR3: TGTGCCAGCTCACCACCACTAGCGGGGTTCGAGCAGTTCTTC.

On this clonotype itself: A much larger clone differs by one base, so this may be a read error. This chain connects TRBV20-1 to TRBJ2-1; D unclear. The CDR3 spans 14 residues. The germline V gene has CDR1 DFQATT and CDR2 SNEGSKA (reference sequence). CDR3 region: CGARGASDYNEQFF. CDR3 DNA sequence: TGCGGTGCCCGAGGAGCCTCGGACTACAATGAGCAGTTCTTC.

This clonotype came up a few times. The chain joins TRBV29-1 to TRBJ1-3; D gene uncertain. This CDR3 contains 13 residues. V lost 6 bases to trimming and J lost 4 bases, with 13 bases between them. Germline CDR1 SQVTM, CDR2 ANQGSEA. CDR3 sequence: CSVKKRVGNTIYF. DNA of the CDR3: TGCAGCGTCAAGAAGAGGGTCGGAAACACCATATATTTT.

In its sample, this clonotype was seen a few times. The chain links TRBV4-3 to TRBJ2-3, with TRBD1 identical over 11 bases. This CDR3 contains 15 residues. After removal of 5 bases from V and 4 bases from J, the junction contained 5 bases not matched to a gene. CDR1 is LGHNA and CDR2 is YSLEER in the germline V gene. The CDR3 reads CASSNGQGAADTQYF. Written as DNA, the CDR3 is TGCGCCAGCAGCAACGGACAGGGGGCGGCAGATACGCAGTATTTT.

This clonotype was picked up many times. This rearrangement joins TRBV30 to TRBJ1-2, with D possibly being TRBD1 (6 bases). Trimming cost V 4 bases and J 8 bases, with 11 bases left between them. The CDR3 has 11 residues. CDR1 is GTSNPN and CDR2 is SVGIG in the germline V gene (reference sequence). Here the CDR3 DNA reads TGTGCCTGGAACAGCAGGGGAGGCTACACCTTC. The encoded protein is CAWNSRGGYTF.

This clonotype was counted ten times or more. The J gene is TRBJ2-7, the V gene TRBV27; 8 bases are a match to TRBD1. CDR3 length equals 16 residues. Per germline, CDR1 MNHEY and CDR2 SMNVEV (reference sequence). Losses at the gene ends were 5 bases for V and 0 bases for J; bases not matched to a gene: 9. The CDR3 DNA sequence: TGTGCCAGCAGTCCCGGACAGGGTCGGAGCTCCTACGAGCAGTACTTC. As protein: CASSPGQGRSSYEQYF.

This clonotype has only a few counts. The chain recombines TRBV11-2 with TRBJ2-7; D uncertain. CDR3 length: 13 residues. V shed 5 bases and J shed 7 bases, with 15 bases lying between them. Germline CDR1 and CDR2: SGHAT and FQNNGV. The CDR3 spells CASSDQPWYEQYF. CDR3 nucleotides: TGTGCCAGCAGCGATCAGCCTTGGTATGAGCAGTACTTC.

This chain links TRBV7-2 with TRBJ2-7; 10 positions match TRBD2. The CDR3 is made up of 15 amino acids. Unmatched junction bases numbered 9, after V lost 5 bases and J lost 5 bases. CDR1 and CDR2 from the germline V gene are SGHTA and FQGNSA. CDR3 bases: TGTGCCAGCAGCCGTGAAGCGGGAGGGCCAAACGAGCAGTACTTC. Amino acids: CASSREAGGPNEQYF.

The V call is TRBV6-5, the J call TRBJ2-5, with TRBD1 matching 10 bases. The V gene end was trimmed by 6 bases and the J gene end by 5 bases; junction bases not matched to a gene: 6. The germline CDR1 and CDR2 sequences are MNHEY and SVGAGI. This CDR3 has 14 amino acids. The CDR3 DNA is TGTGCCAGCAGACCCGGGACAGGGGTGGAGACCCAGTACTTC. As protein: CASRPGTGVETQYF.

At least ten counts were recorded for this clonotype. The chain joins TRBV24-1 to TRBJ2-3; D is undetermined. The CDR3 sequence is 15 residues long. The germline gives CDR1 KGHDR, CDR2 SFDVKD. V lost 1 base, J lost 0 bases, and 7 bases lay in between. The CDR3 DNA reads TGTGCCACCAGTGATTTTTACGACAGCACAGATACGCAGTATTTT. This gives the protein CATSDFYDSTDTQYF.